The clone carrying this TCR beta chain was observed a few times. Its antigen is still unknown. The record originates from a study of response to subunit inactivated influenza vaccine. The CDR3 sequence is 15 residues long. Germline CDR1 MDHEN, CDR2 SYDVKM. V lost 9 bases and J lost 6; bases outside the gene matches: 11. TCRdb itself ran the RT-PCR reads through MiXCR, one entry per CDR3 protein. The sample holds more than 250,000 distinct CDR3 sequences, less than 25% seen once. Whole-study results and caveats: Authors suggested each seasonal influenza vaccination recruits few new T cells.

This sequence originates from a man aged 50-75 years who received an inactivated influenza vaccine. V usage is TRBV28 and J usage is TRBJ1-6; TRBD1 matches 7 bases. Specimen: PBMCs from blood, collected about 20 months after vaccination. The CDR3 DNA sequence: TGTGCCAGTTTTGAAACCGGGACAGCTAATTCACCCCTCCACTTT. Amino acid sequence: CASFETGTANSPLHF.